The 29 T cell receptor beta chains below all came from one sample that was sequenced in a study of patients and donors after allogeneic stem cell transplantation. TCRdb independently ran MiXCR on the RT-PCR reads; one entry per CDR3 protein. Among about 230,000 distinct CDR3 sequences listed, less than 15% were seen once. Sequences were obtained from blood, either unsorted or a sorted T cell fraction (not recorded which). The receptors derive from a human donor who was either an allogeneic HSCT recipient or a stem cell or donor lymphocyte infusion donor (not recorded which). It is not recorded whose cells these are; they may come from a transplant donor.

Comment on this clonotype: Sequence at one end of the junction differs from germline and may be a read error. J is TRBJ2-7 and V is TRBV10-3; D is possibly TRBD1 or TRBD2 (5 bases each). In germline, CDR1 is ENHRY, CDR2 SYGVKD. The CDR3 runs 12 residues. In nucleotides, the CDR3 is TGTGCCATCAGTGAGTCCGGGACCGAGATGATCTTC. This encodes CAISESGTEMIF.

This clonotype was observed a few times. This chain uses TRBV12-3 or TRBV12-4 with TRBJ2-7; 8 positions agree with TRBD1. The CDR3 consists of 16 residues. Trimming at V came to 2 bases and at J to 3 bases, leaving 9 bases not matched to a gene. The CDR3 here is CASSLRTTGDLYEQYF. The CDR3 nucleotides read TGTGCCAGCAGTTTAAGGACGACAGGGGACCTCTACGAGCAGTACTTC.

The CDR3 sequence: CASSERTSGGVEQFF. As DNA, the CDR3 is TGTGCCAGCAGCGAGCGGACTAGCGGTGGGGTAGAGCAGTTCTTC. This chain joins TRBV5-6 and TRBJ2-1; TRBD2 aligns across 10 bases. Germline V CDR1 and CDR2: SGHDT, YYEEEE. Trimming took 4 bases from V and 10 from J; bases not matched to a gene: 11. This CDR3 region has 15 residues.

This clonotype turned up a few times. The chain carries TRBV29-1 and TRBJ1-5; TRBD1 aligns across 9 bases. In germline, CDR1 is SQVTM, CDR2 ANQGSEA. With 1 base clipped from V and 5 bases from J, the junction kept 6 bases outside the gene matches. CDR3 length: 15 residues. The CDR3: CSVEVAGQGHQPQHF. DNA of the CDR3: TGCAGCGTTGAAGTAGCGGGACAGGGTCATCAGCCCCAGCATTTT.

This chain connects TRBV4-1 to TRBJ2-7; D unresolved. Germline loops: CDR1 MGHRA, CDR2 YSYEKL. The CDR3 spans 14 residues. V shed 1 base and J shed 5 bases, with 12 bases lying between them. In DNA form, the CDR3 reads TGCGCCAGCAGCCAAGCCCTCAGGACGCACGAGCAGTACTTC. Protein: CASSQALRTHEQYF.

This clonotype was detected many times. The V gene is TRBV12-3 or TRBV12-4, the J gene TRBJ1-1; the D gene is possibly TRBD1 (5 bases). Trimming took 7 bases from V and 1 from J, leaving 13 bases between them. This CDR3 has 14 amino acids. In DNA, the CDR3 is TGTGCCAGCACCTTAGGGCAGGGGAACACTGAAGCTTTCTTT. Protein: CASTLGQGNTEAFF.

In this sample, this clonotype turned up many times. The chain is built from TRBV7-9 and TRBJ2-2, with TRBD2 matching 10 bases. CDR3 length: 16 amino acids. Germline-derived CDR1 and CDR2 are SEHNR and FQNEAQ (reference sequence). After removal of 7 bases from V and 6 bases from J, the junction contained 11 bases not matched to a gene. CDR3 sequence reads: CASTRGTGTSAGELFF. In DNA form, the CDR3 reads TGTGCCAGCACGAGGGGGACCGGGACTAGCGCCGGGGAGCTGTTTTTT.

This clonotype has only a few counts. The chain joins TRBV5-1 to TRBJ1-4; no clear D gene. CDR3 length: 16 amino acids. V was shortened by 6 bases and J by 7 bases, with 22 bases between the two germline ends. Germline V gene data show CDR1 as SGHRS and CDR2 as YFSETQ. The chain's CDR3 is CASKFGRAGVTEKLFF. CDR3 sequence (DNA): TGCGCCAGCAAGTTCGGAAGGGCGGGTGTCACTGAAAAACTGTTTTTT. Supplemented by reference TRBV5-1 and TRBJ1-4, the full variable domain reads KAGVTQTPRYLIKTRGQQVTLSCSPISGHRSVSWYQQTPGQGLQFLFEYFSETQRNKGNFPGRFSGRQFSNSRSEMNVSTLELGDSALYLCASKFGRAGVTEKLFFGSGTQLSVL.

The rearrangement uses TRBV3-1 and TRBJ2-3; D possibly uses TRBD1 or TRBD2 (6 bases each). Germline V CDR1 and CDR2: LGHDT, YNNKEL (reference sequence). V lost 4 bases and J 3 bases, leaving 14 bases between the germline ends. The CDR3 extends over 15 amino acids. For the CDR3, the DNA is TGTGCCAGCAGCCCGCGGAGGGGGAAGACAGATACGCAGTATTTT. Protein: CASSPRRGKTDTQYF.

This sequence joins TRBV7-3 and TRBJ2-3; 12 nucleotides align to TRBD1. The germline gives CDR1 SGHTA, CDR2 FQGTGA. V lost 8 bases and J lost 2; bases outside the gene matches: 5. The CDR3 loop spans 15 amino acids. Written as DNA, the CDR3 is TGTGCCAGCGGCATGGGACAGGGGGCCACAGATACGCAGTATTTT. Its translation is CASGMGQGATDTQYF.

This clonotype was picked up a small number of times. This chain uses TRBV4-2 with TRBJ1-2; D gene unclear. Trimming removed 0 bases from V and 8 bases from J, with 10 bases in between. The CDR3 consists of 13 residues. Germline assignment: CDR1 LGHNA and CDR2 YNFKEQ. CDR3 DNA: TGTGCCAGCAGCCAAGATGGCAGGTCGGGCTACACCTTC. This codes for CASSQDGRSGYTF.

This clonotype was counted many times. The CDR3 protein is CASSFMREGANEQFF. In DNA form, the CDR3 reads TGTGCCAGCAGCTTCATGAGGGAGGGAGCTAATGAGCAGTTCTTC. This chain connects TRBV7-3 to TRBJ2-1; 7 bases map to TRBD2. The junction had 9 bases not matched to a gene; V was cut back by 3 bases and J by 7 bases. Germline CDR1 reads SGHTA; CDR2 reads FQGTGA. The CDR3 contains 15 residues.

This chain links TRBV7-9 with TRBJ1-3; D call uncertain. Between the trimmed V and J ends, which lost 5 bases and 4 bases, there was a span of 15 bases. From germline, CDR1 is SEHNR and CDR2 FQNEAQ (reference sequence). The CDR3 runs to 15 residues. The chain's CDR3 is CASSPANLGGNTIYF. The CDR3 DNA sequence: TGTGCCAGCAGCCCAGCCAATCTTGGAGGAAACACCATATATTTT.

The chain employs TRBV20-1 and TRBJ2-3, with D unclear. The ends were cut back, 3 bases at V and 4 bases at J, with 8 bases in the middle. The CDR3 length is 12 residues. Germline CDR1 reads DFQATT; CDR2 reads SNEGSKA (reference sequence). In nucleotides, the CDR3 is TGCAGTGCTAGTAGTACCCCAGATACGCAGTATTTT. Amino acid sequence: CSASSTPDTQYF.

The chain is built from TRBV27 and TRBJ1-1; a weak D match, TRBD1 (5 bases). This CDR3 contains 12 residues. V was pared by 6 bases and J by 4 bases, with 9 bases between. CDR1 and CDR2 (germline): MNHEY, SMNVEV (reference sequence). This chain's CDR3 is CASRGLGTEAFF. CDR3 bases: TGTGCCAGCAGGGGGCTTGGCACTGAAGCTTTCTTT.

The genes are TRBV19 and TRBJ2-2; D is tentatively TRBD1 or TRBD2 (6 bases each). There are 14 residues in the CDR3. From germline, CDR1 is LNHDA and CDR2 SQIVND (reference sequence). V was pared by 4 bases and J by 6 bases, with 12 bases between. For the CDR3, the DNA is TGTGCCAGTAGTAGTTGGGGGGCTGCCGGGGAGCTGTTTTTT. This gives the protein CASSSWGAAGELFF. Full variable domain (missing parts from reference TRBV19 and TRBJ2-2): DGGITQSPKYLFRKEGQNVTLSCEQNLNHDAMYWYRQDPGQGLRLIYYSQIVNDFQKGDIAEGYSVSREKKESFPLTVTSAQKNPTAFYLCASSSWGAAGELFFGEGSRLTVL.

This clonotype was counted between two and nine times. CDR3 residues: CASSLESRSNQPQHF. The CDR3 bases are TGTGCCAGCAGCTTAGAATCTCGAAGCAATCAGCCCCAGCATTTT. The chain carries TRBV7-2 and TRBJ1-5; D ambiguous. Trimming took off 1 base at V and 1 base at J, with 8 bases between the two ends. There are 15 residues in the CDR3. CDR1 and CDR2 from the germline V gene are SGHTA and FQGNSA. The variable domain in full, completed from reference TRBV7-2 and TRBJ1-5, reads GAGVSQSPSNKVTEKGKDVELRCDPISGHTALYWYRQSLGQGLEFLIYFQGNSAPDKSGLPSDRFSAERTGGSVSTLTIQRTQQEDSAVYLCASSLESRSNQPQHFGDGTRLSIL.

V usage is TRBV5-1 and J usage is TRBJ2-5, with 11 bases lining up with TRBD1. With 4 bases clipped from V and 1 base from J, the junction kept 3 bases outside the gene matches. Germline loops: CDR1 SGHRS, CDR2 YFSETQ. The CDR3 totals 15 residues. The CDR3 region has the DNA TGCGCCAGCAGCCGCGGGACAGGGGGCCAAGAGACCCAGTACTTC. Amino acids: CASSRGTGGQETQYF.

V usage is TRBV7-9 and J usage is TRBJ1-2, with 8 bases aligning to TRBD1. Germline CDR1 SEHNR, CDR2 FQNEAQ (reference sequence). This CDR3 has 15 amino acids. J lost 3 bases, V lost 5 bases, and 8 bases had no gene match. The CDR3 region has the DNA TGTGCCAGCAGCAGCCCGGGACAGGCTGACTATGGCTACACCTTC. Translated, it gives CASSSPGQADYGYTF.

Ten or more counts support this clonotype. The rearrangement joins TRBV20-1 to TRBJ2-5, with D tentatively TRBD1 (6 bases). This CDR3 region has 13 residues. Germline V gene lookup returns CDR1 DFQATT and CDR2 SNEGSKA (reference sequence). The V gene lost 4 bases and the J gene lost 5 bases, with 14 bases spanning the gap. CDR3 protein: CSAKWQGSETQYF. CDR3 bases: TGCAGTGCTAAGTGGCAGGGGTCGGAGACCCAGTACTTC.

This clonotype was recorded a few times. The J gene is TRBJ1-4, the V gene TRBV20-1; no clear D gene. CDR3 length equals 16 residues. Germline lookup yields CDR1 DFQATT and CDR2 SNEGSKA (reference sequence). Trimming stripped 6 bases from V and 0 bases from J, with 17 bases between. CDR3 in amino acids: CSAQTSFWSTNEKLFF. CDR3 bases: TGCAGTGCGCAGACCTCTTTTTGGTCAACTAATGAAAAACTGTTTTTT.

This clonotype was counted a single time. The chain joins TRBV6-5 to TRBJ1-2; D not certain. Germline V gene lookup returns CDR1 MNHEY and CDR2 SVGAGI. The CDR3 is 12 amino acids. The V and J ends lost 5 bases and 6 bases respectively, with 10 bases between them. This chain's CDR3 is CASSRGEDGYTF. Here the CDR3 DNA reads TGTGCCAGCAGTCGGGGTGAGGATGGCTACACCTTC.

There are a few counts of this clonotype. The V and J genes are TRBV6-2 or TRBV6-3 and TRBJ1-1, with D possibly being TRBD1 (5 bases). Germline lookup yields CDR1 MNHEY and CDR2 SVGEGT. Trimming stripped 5 bases from V and 4 bases from J, with 14 bases between. The CDR3 covers 14 residues. The CDR3 region has the DNA TGTGCCAGCAGTAAGCCGGGACTTCCCACTGAAGCTTTCTTT. Translated, it gives CASSKPGLPTEAFF.

This clonotype was detected a few times. The genes are TRBV6-1 and TRBJ2-7, with D uncertain. The CDR3 runs to 15 residues. V was shortened by 1 base and J by 2 bases, with 12 bases between the two germline ends. Germline assignment: CDR1 MNHNS and CDR2 SASEGT. Here the CDR3 DNA reads TGTGCCAGCAGTGAAGTGGTGGTGACCACCTACGAGCAGTACTTC. It translates to CASSEVVVTTYEQYF.

The chain recombines TRBV4-2 with TRBJ1-3; the D gene is possibly TRBD1 (6 bases). The CDR3 consists of 15 residues. In germline, CDR1 is LGHNA, CDR2 YNFKEQ. V shed 0 bases and J shed 7 bases, with 13 bases lying between them. The CDR3 here is CASSQDRQAVNTIYF. CDR3 DNA: TGTGCCAGCAGCCAAGACCGACAGGCCGTTAACACCATATATTTT.

This clonotype was detected once. The J gene is TRBJ1-2, the V gene TRBV3-1; TRBD1 is a possible D gene (6 bases). The CDR3 is 15 residues long. Germline values: CDR1 LGHDT, CDR2 YNNKEL (reference sequence). Deletions cut 0 bases from V and 8 bases from J, with 16 bases between. The CDR3 DNA follows: TGTGCCAGCAGCCAAGACTTCTTGGGGGCATGGGGCTACACCTTC. Its protein product is CASSQDFLGAWGYTF.

This clonotype was seen at least ten times. The J gene is TRBJ1-2, the V gene TRBV7-3; 7 bases map to TRBD1. The CDR3 sequence is 13 residues long. The V gene's germline CDR1 is SGHTA and CDR2 FQGTGA. V lost 4 bases to trimming and J lost 7 bases; unmatched junction nucleotides: 6. In DNA, the CDR3 is TGTGCCAGCAGCTACGACAGGGAGGGTGGCTACACCTTC. This gives the protein CASSYDREGGYTF.

This clonotype was picked up many times. The rearrangement uses TRBV4-1 and TRBJ2-1, with D perhaps given as TRBD1 or TRBD2 (7 bases each). Trimming removed 6 bases from V and 2 bases from J, with 14 bases in between. CDR1 is MGHRA and CDR2 is YSYEKL in the germline V gene. CDR3 length equals 15 residues. The CDR3 sequence is CASSQGGGTYNEQFF. CDR3 DNA: TGCGCCAGCAGTCAGGGGGGGGGTACCTACAATGAGCAGTTCTTC.

V gene TRBV4-3 combines with J gene TRBJ2-2, with 9 bases fitting TRBD2. Trimming cost V 8 bases and J 0 bases; bases outside gene matches: 10. Germline CDR1 is LGHNA and CDR2 is YSLEER. The length of the CDR3 is 17 residues. The CDR3 is CASSLRAGGSNTGELFF. The CDR3 DNA is TGCGCCAGCTCCCTCAGGGCGGGGGGGTCGAACACCGGGGAGCTGTTTTTT.